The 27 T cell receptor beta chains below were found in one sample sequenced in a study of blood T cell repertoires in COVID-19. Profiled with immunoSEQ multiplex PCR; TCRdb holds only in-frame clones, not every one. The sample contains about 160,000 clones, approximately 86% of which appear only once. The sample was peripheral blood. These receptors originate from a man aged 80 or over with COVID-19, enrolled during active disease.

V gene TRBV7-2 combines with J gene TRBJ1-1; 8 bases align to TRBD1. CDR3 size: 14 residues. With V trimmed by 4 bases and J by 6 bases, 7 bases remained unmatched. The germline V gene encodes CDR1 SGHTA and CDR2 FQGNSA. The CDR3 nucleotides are TGTGCCAGCAGCTCCCGACAGGGGAAAGCTGAAGCTTTCTTT. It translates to CASSSRQGKAEAFF.

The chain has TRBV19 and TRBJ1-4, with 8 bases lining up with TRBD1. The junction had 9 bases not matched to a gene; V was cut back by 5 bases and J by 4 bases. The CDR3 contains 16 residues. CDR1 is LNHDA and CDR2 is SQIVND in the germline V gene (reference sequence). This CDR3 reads CASSGRQGTLNEKLFF. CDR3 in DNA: TGTGCCAGTAGTGGTAGACAGGGGACCCTTAATGAAAAACTGTTTTTT.

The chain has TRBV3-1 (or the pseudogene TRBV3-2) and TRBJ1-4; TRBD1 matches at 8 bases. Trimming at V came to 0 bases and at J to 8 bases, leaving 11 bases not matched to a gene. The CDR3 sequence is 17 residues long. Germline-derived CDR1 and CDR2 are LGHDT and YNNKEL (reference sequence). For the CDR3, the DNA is TGTGCCAGCAGCCAAGATTTTCCGGACAGGGATCGGGAAAAACTGTTTTTT. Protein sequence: CASSQDFPDRDREKLFF.

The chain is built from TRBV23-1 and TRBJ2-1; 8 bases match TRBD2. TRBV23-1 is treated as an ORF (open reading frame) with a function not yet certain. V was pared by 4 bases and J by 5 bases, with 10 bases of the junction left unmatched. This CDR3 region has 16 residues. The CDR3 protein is CASSPLEAGGHNEQFF. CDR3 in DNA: TGCGCCAGCAGTCCTCTCGAGGCGGGGGGCCACAATGAGCAGTTCTTC.

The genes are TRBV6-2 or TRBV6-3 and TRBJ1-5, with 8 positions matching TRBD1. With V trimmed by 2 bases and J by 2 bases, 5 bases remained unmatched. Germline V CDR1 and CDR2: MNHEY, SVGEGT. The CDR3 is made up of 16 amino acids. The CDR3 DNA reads TGTGCCAGCAGTTACCCATCGGGACAGGGCAATCAGCCCCAGCATTTT. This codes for CASSYPSGQGNQPQHF.

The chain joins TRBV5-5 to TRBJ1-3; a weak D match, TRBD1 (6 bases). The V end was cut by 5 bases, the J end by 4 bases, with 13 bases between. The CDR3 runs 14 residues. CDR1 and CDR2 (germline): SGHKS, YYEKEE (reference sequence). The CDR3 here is CASSSQGGGNTIYF. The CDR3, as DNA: TGTGCCAGCAGTTCACAGGGTGGAGGAAACACCATATATTTT.

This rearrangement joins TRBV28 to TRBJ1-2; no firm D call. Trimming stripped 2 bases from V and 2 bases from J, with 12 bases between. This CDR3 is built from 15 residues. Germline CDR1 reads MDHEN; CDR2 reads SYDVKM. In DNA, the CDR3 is TGTGCCAGCAGTTTAGGCGAGGAGTTGAACTATGGCTACACCTTC. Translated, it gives CASSLGEELNYGYTF.

CDR3 sequence: CASSYRAGGPWSYEQYF. Here the CDR3 DNA reads TGTGCCAGCAGTTACAGAGCGGGGGGGCCGTGGTCCTACGAGCAGTACTTC. This chain connects TRBV6-2 or TRBV6-3 to TRBJ2-7; 10 bases agree with TRBD2. Germline V gene lookup returns CDR1 MNHEY and CDR2 SVGEGT. The CDR3 is 17 residues long. The V gene end was trimmed by 2 bases and the J gene end by 1 base; junction bases not matched to a gene: 8.

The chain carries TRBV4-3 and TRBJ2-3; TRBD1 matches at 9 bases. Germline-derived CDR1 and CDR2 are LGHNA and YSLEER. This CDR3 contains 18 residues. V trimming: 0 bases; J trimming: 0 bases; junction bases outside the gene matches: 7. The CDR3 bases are TGCGCCAGCAGCCAAGATCATTGGACAGGGGAAAGCACAGATACGCAGTATTTT. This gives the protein CASSQDHWTGESTDTQYF.

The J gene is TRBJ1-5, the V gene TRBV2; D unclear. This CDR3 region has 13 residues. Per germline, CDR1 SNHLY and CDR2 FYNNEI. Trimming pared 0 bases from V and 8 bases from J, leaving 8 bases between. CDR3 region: CASSEARGEPQHF. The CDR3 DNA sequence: TGTGCCAGCAGTGAAGCTCGAGGTGAGCCCCAGCATTTT.

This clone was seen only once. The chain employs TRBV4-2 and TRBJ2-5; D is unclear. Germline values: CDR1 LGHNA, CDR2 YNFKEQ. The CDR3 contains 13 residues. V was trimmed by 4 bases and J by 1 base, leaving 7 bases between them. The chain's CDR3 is CASSLQIQETQYF. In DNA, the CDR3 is TGTGCCAGCAGCCTACAAATCCAAGAGACCCAGTACTTC.

CDR3 loop: CASNVEQGADGYTF. DNA for the CDR3: TGTGCCAGTAACGTGGAGCAGGGGGCTGATGGCTACACCTTC. V and J are TRBV19 and TRBJ1-2, with TRBD1 matching over 8 bases. V lost 7 bases, J lost 6 bases, and 10 bases stayed unmatched. Germline V gene lookup returns CDR1 LNHDA and CDR2 SQIVND (reference sequence). This CDR3 contains 14 residues.

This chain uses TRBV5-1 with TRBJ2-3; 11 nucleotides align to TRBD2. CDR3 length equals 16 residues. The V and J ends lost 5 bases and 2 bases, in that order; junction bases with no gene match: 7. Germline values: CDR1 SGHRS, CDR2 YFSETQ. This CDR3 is CASSRSSGGNTDTQYF. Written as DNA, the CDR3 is TGCGCCAGCAGTCGATCTAGCGGGGGGAACACAGATACGCAGTATTTT.

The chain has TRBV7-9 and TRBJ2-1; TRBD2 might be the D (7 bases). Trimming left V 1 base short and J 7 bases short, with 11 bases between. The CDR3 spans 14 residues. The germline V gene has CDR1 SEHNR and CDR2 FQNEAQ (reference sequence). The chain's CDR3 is CASSLVQGGNEQFF. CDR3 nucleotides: TGTGCCAGCAGCTTAGTACAGGGAGGGAATGAGCAGTTCTTC.

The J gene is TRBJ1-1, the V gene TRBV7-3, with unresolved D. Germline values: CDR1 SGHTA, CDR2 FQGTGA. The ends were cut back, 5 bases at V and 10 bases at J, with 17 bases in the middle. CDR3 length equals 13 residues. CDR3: CASSPPGSSRAFF. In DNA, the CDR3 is TGTGCCAGCAGCCCCCCCGGGAGCTCGAGAGCTTTCTTT.

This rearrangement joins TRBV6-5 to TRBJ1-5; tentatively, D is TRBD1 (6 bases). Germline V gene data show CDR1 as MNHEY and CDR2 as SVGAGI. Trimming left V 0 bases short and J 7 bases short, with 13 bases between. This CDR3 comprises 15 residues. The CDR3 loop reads CASSYSGGLQQPQHF. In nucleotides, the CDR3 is TGTGCCAGCAGTTACTCAGGGGGTCTGCAGCAGCCCCAGCATTTT.

CDR3: CASSARGDRAGNTIYF. The CDR3 nucleotides read TGTGCCAGCAGCGCACGAGGGGACAGGGCTGGAAACACCATATATTTT. The V gene is TRBV9, the J gene TRBJ1-3; TRBD1 matches 9 bases. From germline, CDR1 is SGDLS and CDR2 YYNGEE. The junction had 6 bases not matched to a gene; V was cut back by 3 bases and J by 2 bases. The CDR3 spans 16 residues. Looking up the rest from reference TRBV9 and TRBJ1-3 gives the full variable domain: DSGVTQTPKHLITATGQRVTLRCSPRSGDLSVYWYQQSLDQGLQFLIQYYNGEERAKGNILERFSAQQFPDLHSELNLSSLELGDSALYFCASSARGDRAGNTIYFGEGSWLTVV.

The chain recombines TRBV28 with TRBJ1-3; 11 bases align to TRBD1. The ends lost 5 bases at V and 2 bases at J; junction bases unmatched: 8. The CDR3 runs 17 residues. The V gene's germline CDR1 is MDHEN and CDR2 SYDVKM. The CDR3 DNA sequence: TGTGCCAGCAGTCCGCTTGGACAGGGGGCGACTGGAAACACCATATATTTT. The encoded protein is CASSPLGQGATGNTIYF. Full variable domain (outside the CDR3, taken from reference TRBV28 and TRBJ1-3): DVKVTQSSRYLVKRTGEKVFLECVQDMDHENMFWYRQDPGLGLRLIYFSYDVKMKEKGDIPEGYSVSREKKERFSLILESASTNQTSMYLCASSPLGQGATGNTIYFGEGSWLTVV.

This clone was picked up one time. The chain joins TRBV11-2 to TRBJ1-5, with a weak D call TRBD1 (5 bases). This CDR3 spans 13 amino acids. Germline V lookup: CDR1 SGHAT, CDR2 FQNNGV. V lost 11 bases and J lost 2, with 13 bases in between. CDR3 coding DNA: TGTGCCCAGGGAAGGCCAGGCAATCAGCCCCAGCATTTT. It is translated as CAQGRPGNQPQHF. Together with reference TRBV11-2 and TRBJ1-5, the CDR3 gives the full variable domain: EAGVAQSPRYKIIEKRQSVAFWCNPISGHATLYWYQQILGQGPKLLIQFQNNGVVDDSQLPKDRFSAERLKGVDSTLKIQPAKLEDSAVYLCAQGRPGNQPQHFGDGTRLSIL.

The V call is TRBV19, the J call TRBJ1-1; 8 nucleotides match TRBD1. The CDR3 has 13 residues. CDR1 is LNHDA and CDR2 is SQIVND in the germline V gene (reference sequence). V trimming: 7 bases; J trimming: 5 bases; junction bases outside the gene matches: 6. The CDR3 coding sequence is TGTGCCAGTACGGCAGGGGGCCGGACTGAAGCTTTCTTT. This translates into CASTAGGRTEAFF.

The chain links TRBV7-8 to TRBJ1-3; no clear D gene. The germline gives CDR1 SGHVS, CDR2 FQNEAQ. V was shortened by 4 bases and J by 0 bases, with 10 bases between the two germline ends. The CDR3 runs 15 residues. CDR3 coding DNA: TGTGCCAGCAGCTCCGTCATGAGCTCTGGAAACACCATATATTTT. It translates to CASSSVMSSGNTIYF.

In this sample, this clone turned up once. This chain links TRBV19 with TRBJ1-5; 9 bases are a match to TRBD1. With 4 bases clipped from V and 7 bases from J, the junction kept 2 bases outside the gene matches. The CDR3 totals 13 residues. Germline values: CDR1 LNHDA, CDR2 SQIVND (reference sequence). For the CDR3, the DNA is TGTGCCAGTAGTAGACAGGGGGGACAGCCCCAGCATTTT. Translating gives CASSRQGGQPQHF.

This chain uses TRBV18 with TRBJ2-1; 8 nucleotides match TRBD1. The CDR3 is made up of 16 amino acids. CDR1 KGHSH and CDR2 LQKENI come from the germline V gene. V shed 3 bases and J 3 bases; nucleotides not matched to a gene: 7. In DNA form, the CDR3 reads TGTGCCAGCTCACCTTCCGGGACAGGTAACTACAATGAGCAGTTCTTC. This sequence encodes CASSPSGTGNYNEQFF.

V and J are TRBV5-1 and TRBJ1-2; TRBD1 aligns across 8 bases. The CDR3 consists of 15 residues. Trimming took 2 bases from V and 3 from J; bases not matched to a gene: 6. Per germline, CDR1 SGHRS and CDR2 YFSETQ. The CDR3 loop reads CASSFDRGADYGYTF. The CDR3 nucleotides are TGCGCCAGCAGCTTCGACAGGGGCGCGGACTATGGCTACACCTTC.

CDR3 nucleotides: TGTGCCAGCAGCCAACTAGCGGGGACCGGGGAGCTGTTTTTT. This encodes CASSQLAGTGELFF. V and J are TRBV11-3 and TRBJ2-2, with 10 bases lining up with TRBD2. Looked up from germline, CDR1 is SGHNT and CDR2 is YENEEA. The CDR3 length is 14 residues. With 5 bases clipped from V and 5 bases from J, the junction kept 2 bases outside the gene matches.

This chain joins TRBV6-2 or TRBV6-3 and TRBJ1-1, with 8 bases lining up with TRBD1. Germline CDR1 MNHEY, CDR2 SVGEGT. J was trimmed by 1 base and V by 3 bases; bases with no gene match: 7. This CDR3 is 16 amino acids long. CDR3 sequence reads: CASSYPGTGRNTEAFF. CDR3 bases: TGTGCCAGCAGTTATCCCGGGACAGGCAGGAACACTGAAGCTTTCTTT.

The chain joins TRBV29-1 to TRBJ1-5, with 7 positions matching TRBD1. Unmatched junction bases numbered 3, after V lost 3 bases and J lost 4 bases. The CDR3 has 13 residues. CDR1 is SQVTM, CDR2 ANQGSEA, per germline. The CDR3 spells CSVDPGQNQPQHF. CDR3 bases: TGCAGCGTTGACCCGGGACAGAATCAGCCCCAGCATTTT.